This T cell receptor (beta chain) was sequenced during a study of regulatory T cells in long-lasting Graves disease. This clonotype was seen at least ten times. The antigen is not known. CDR3-region Arm-PCR and iRepertoire HTBI primers produced the TCR beta libraries. Via MiXCR, TCRdb re-called the multiplex PCR reads, giving one row per CDR3 protein. The table lists fewer than 550,000 distinct CDR3 sequences, roughly 15% of them singletons, with around a quarter in the top ten. Regarding the study as a whole: Between persistent patients, about 2,500 public clonotypes were shared, exceeding the roughly 920 shared between new patients.

The time point: newly diagnosed GD, antithyroid drugs for less than 3 months. From PBMCs, RNA was extracted and then used to make the TCR library. These sequences were also reported in another study, on T cells in Graves' hyperthyroidism and ophthalmopathy. From that study: Patients were excluded for uncontrolled infection, other autoimmune disease, pregnancy or lactation. Carried out on the TCR CDR3, a first-round RT-PCR used the HTBI primer set. Appearing also in blood were most of the thyroid clonotypes expanded above 0.001.

The source is a woman aged 35-65 years with Graves disease. The material sequenced was peripheral blood mononuclear cells (PBMCs), taken at new diagnosis, from a patient treated with antithyroid drugs.

CDR3: CASSQGPSDSNEQFF. The CDR3 region has the DNA TGTGCCAGCAGCCAAGGCCCCTCCGACAGCAATGAGCAGTTCTTC. The chain recombines TRBV3-1 with TRBJ2-1; D perhaps matches TRBD1 (5 bases). Per the germline V gene, CDR1 is LGHDT and CDR2 is YNNKEL (reference sequence). The V end lost 1 base, the J end lost 6 bases, and 13 bases lay between the germline ends. This CDR3 is 15 amino acids long.